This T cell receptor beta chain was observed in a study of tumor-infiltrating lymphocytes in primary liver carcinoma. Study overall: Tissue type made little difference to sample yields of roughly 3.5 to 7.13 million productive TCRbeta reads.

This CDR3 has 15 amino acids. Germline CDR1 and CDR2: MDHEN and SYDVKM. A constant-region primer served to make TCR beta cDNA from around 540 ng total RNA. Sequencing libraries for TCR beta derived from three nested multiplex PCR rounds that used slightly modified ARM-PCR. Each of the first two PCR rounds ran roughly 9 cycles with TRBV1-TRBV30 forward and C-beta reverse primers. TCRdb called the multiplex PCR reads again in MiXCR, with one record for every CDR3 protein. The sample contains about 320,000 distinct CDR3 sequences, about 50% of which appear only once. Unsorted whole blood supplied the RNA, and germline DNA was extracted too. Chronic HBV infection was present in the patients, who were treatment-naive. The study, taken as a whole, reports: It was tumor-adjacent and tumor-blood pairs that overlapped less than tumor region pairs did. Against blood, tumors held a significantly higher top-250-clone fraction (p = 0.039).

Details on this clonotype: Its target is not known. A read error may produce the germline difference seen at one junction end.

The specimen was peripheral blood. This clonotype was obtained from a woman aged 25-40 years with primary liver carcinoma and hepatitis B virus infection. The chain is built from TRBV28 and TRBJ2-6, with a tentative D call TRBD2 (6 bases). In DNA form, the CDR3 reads TGTGCCAGCAGTTTAGGGGGGACTGGGGCCAACATCCTGACTTTC. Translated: CASSLGGTGANILTF.